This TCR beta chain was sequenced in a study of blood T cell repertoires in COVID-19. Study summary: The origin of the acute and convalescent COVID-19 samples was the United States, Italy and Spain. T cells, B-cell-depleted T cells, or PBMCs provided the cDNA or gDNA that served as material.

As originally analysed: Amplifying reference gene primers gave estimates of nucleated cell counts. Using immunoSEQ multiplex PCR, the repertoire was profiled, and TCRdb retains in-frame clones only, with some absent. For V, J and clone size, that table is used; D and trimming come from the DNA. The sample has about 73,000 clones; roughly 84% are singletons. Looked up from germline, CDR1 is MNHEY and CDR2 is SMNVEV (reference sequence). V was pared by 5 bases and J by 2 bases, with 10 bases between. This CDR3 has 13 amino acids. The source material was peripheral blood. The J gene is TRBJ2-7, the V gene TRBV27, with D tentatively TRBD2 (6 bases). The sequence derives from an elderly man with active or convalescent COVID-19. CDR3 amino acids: CASSPRETYEQYF. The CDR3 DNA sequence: TGTGCCAGCAGTCCCCGGGAGACCTACGAGCAGTACTTC.